What follows are 12 T cell receptor beta chains derived from one specimen sequenced in a study of T-cell reconstitution after alpha-beta-depleted transplantation in children. Unique molecular identifiers were used in preparing the TCRbeta library. MiXCR, run by TCRdb on the PCR reads, gives a single entry per CDR3 protein. The sample has some 240,000 distinct CDR3 sequences, approximately 9.7% seen once; the top ten hold about 4.9%. The source material was PBMCs from the stem cell graft donor, sampled from the stem cell graft. These receptors all come from a human donor who donated a stem cell graft to a child with SCID.

This clonotype was recorded at least ten times. The rearrangement uses TRBV20-1 and TRBJ2-1, with a weak D call TRBD2 (5 bases). CDR1 is DFQATT and CDR2 is SNEGSKA in the germline V gene (reference sequence). The length of the CDR3 is 14 residues. The ends were cut back, 7 bases at V and 9 bases at J, with 22 bases in the middle. The CDR3 loop is CSGARSNWAGEQFF. CDR3 sequence (DNA): TGCAGTGGCGCAAGGTCCAACTGGGCGGGTGAGCAGTTCTTC.

This clonotype was counted many times. CDR3 in amino acids: CASSQDRRPALEAFF. The CDR3 coding sequence is TGCGCCAGCAGCCAAGATCGAAGGCCTGCCCTTGAAGCTTTCTTT. The rearrangement links TRBV4-3 to TRBJ1-1, with D unclear. The CDR3 totals 15 residues. Trimming pared 0 bases from V and 7 bases from J, leaving 15 bases between. Germline CDR1 LGHNA, CDR2 YSLEER.

This clonotype was seen many times. The CDR3, as DNA: TGTGCCAGCAGCTTGGGTCTGGACAGGGAGGCAGATACGCAGTATTTT. Amino acids: CASSLGLDREADTQYF. V gene TRBV5-5 combines with J gene TRBJ2-3; 8 positions agree with TRBD1. The germline V gene encodes CDR1 SGHKS and CDR2 YYEKEE (reference sequence). J was trimmed by 4 bases and V by 0 bases; bases with no gene match: 7. The CDR3 contains 16 residues.

The J gene is TRBJ1-2, the V gene TRBV5-1, with no clear D. This CDR3 is built from 13 residues. Per germline, CDR1 SGHRS and CDR2 YFSETQ. The V end was cut by 1 base, the J end by 6 bases, with 10 bases between. The DNA of the CDR3 is TGCGCCAGCAGCTTGCCTGACACAGATGGCTACACCTTC. Its translation is CASSLPDTDGYTF.

This clonotype has ten or more counts. The chain recombines TRBV3-1 with TRBJ2-1; D remains ambiguous. The V end was cut by 1 base, the J end by 1 base, with 8 bases between. CDR1 and CDR2 from the germline V gene are LGHDT and YNNKEL (reference sequence). This CDR3 contains 15 residues. CDR3 coding DNA: TGTGCCAGCAGCCAAGCGGGCAGATCCTACAATGAGCAGTTCTTC. It codes for CASSQAGRSYNEQFF.

This clonotype was seen many times. This chain joins TRBV28 and TRBJ2-3, with TRBD1 matching 7 bases. This CDR3 has 14 residues. With 10 bases clipped from V and 5 bases from J, the junction kept 12 bases outside the gene matches. Germline V gene lookup returns CDR1 MDHEN and CDR2 SYDVKM. The CDR3 sequence is CAIKKDRSGDTQYF. The CDR3 DNA is TGTGCCATCAAGAAGGACAGGTCGGGAGATACGCAGTATTTT.

In this sample, this clonotype turned up many times. The chain has TRBV5-1 and TRBJ1-1; no clear D. The V gene's germline CDR1 is SGHRS and CDR2 YFSETQ. Trimming took 2 bases from V and 1 from J, leaving 9 bases between them. This CDR3 is 14 amino acids long. The CDR3 here is CASSFTGQNTEAFF. Here the CDR3 DNA reads TGCGCCAGCAGCTTTACGGGCCAGAACACTGAAGCTTTCTTT.

This clonotype was seen only a few times. The chain combines TRBV3-1 with TRBJ2-4, with 13 nucleotides matching TRBD2. Germline lookup yields CDR1 LGHDT and CDR2 YNNKEL (reference sequence). The CDR3 has 17 residues. J lost 0 bases, V lost 5 bases, and 4 bases had no gene match. CDR3 DNA: TGTGCCAGCAGCTCCGGACTAGCGGGGGTAGCCAAAAACATTCAGTACTTC. Encoded protein: CASSSGLAGVAKNIQYF.

This clonotype was recorded at least ten times. The chain carries TRBV28 and TRBJ2-1, with 7 bases aligning to TRBD2. The CDR3 length is 18 residues. Germline CDR1 MDHEN, CDR2 SYDVKM. J lost 9 bases, V lost 5 bases, and 22 bases had no gene match. Here the CDR3 reads CASSPPPRLAHPLGEQFF. The DNA for the CDR3 is TGTGCCAGCAGTCCCCCCCCGAGACTAGCCCACCCACTGGGTGAGCAGTTCTTC.

This clonotype was seen at least ten times. This chain uses TRBV18 with TRBJ1-1; D is undetermined. The V end was cut by 2 bases, the J end by 1 base, with 8 bases between. From germline, CDR1 is KGHSH and CDR2 LQKENI. CDR3 size: 14 residues. DNA for the CDR3: TGTGCCAGCTCACCAACGGGTTGGAACACTGAAGCTTTCTTT. Its protein is CASSPTGWNTEAFF. Full variable domain (outside the CDR3, taken from reference TRBV18 and TRBJ1-1): NAGVMQNPRHLVRRRGQEARLRCSPMKGHSHVYWYRQLPEEGLKFMVYLQKENIIDESGMPKERFSAEFPKEGPSILRIQQVVRGDSAAYFCASSPTGWNTEAFFGQGTRLTVV.

There are many counts of this clonotype. The gene calls are TRBV7-2 and TRBJ2-1, with D possibly matching TRBD2 (5 bases). The CDR3 is 16 amino acids. Trimming cost V 2 bases and J 0 bases, with 11 bases left between them. Germline assignment: CDR1 SGHTA and CDR2 FQGNSA. In nucleotides, the CDR3 is TGTGCCAGCAGCTTACTCTCGGGGTACTCCTACAATGAGCAGTTCTTC. This encodes CASSLLSGYSYNEQFF.

This clonotype was counted many times. This chain connects TRBV20-1 to TRBJ2-3; 11 bases fit TRBD1. Trimming cost V 5 bases and J 3 bases; bases outside gene matches: 7. From germline, CDR1 is DFQATT and CDR2 SNEGSKA (reference sequence). The CDR3 has 15 amino acids. The CDR3 DNA reads TGCAGTGCTTCCAGGACAGGGGGCGGAACAGATACGCAGTATTTT. Its translation: CSASRTGGGTDTQYF.